These 28 T cell receptor beta chains were sequenced from one sample in a study of blood T cell repertoires in COVID-19. TCRdb's copy holds only in-frame clones and misses some; the assay was immunoSEQ multiplex PCR. Of approximately 300,000 clones detected, around 90% appear once; the ten largest clones hold around 2.6%. Sequencing was performed on PBMCs or T cells enriched from blood (not recorded which). The receptors originated from a man in his sixties who had recovered from COVID-19.

V gene TRBV27 combines with J gene TRBJ2-3, with 7 bases fitting TRBD2. J was trimmed by 8 bases and V by 5 bases; bases with no gene match: 16. The CDR3 totals 16 residues. CDR1 MNHEY and CDR2 SMNVEV come from the germline V gene (reference sequence). CDR3 residues: CASSPLGGKARGTQYF. The CDR3 bases are TGTGCCAGCAGTCCCCTGGGAGGGAAGGCAAGGGGTACGCAGTATTTT.

This chain uses TRBV19 with TRBJ2-1; TRBD2 might be the D (5 bases). Germline V gene data show CDR1 as LNHDA and CDR2 as SQIVND (reference sequence). The CDR3 covers 13 residues. V was trimmed by 3 bases and J by 15 bases, leaving 18 bases between them. The CDR3 sequence is CASSIRGGAALFF. The CDR3 DNA reads as TGTGCCAGTAGTATTAGAGGAGGCGCCGCTTTGTTCTTC.

This clone appeared a single time. The chain recombines TRBV19 with TRBJ1-6, with a tentative D call TRBD1 (6 bases). From germline, CDR1 is LNHDA and CDR2 SQIVND (reference sequence). The CDR3 runs 15 residues. V was shortened by 3 bases and J by 7 bases, with 13 bases between the two germline ends. The CDR3 nucleotides read TGTGCCAGTAGTATCCCAGGGGCACAAAATTCACCCCTCCACTTT. Amino acid sequence: CASSIPGAQNSPLHF.

V is TRBV7-9 and J is TRBJ2-2; 11 bases map to TRBD2. Unmatched junction bases numbered 5, after V lost 5 bases and J lost 6 bases. The CDR3 contains 15 residues. The germline V gene encodes CDR1 SEHNR and CDR2 FQNEAQ (reference sequence). The CDR3 sequence is CASSKGLADPGELFF. As DNA, the CDR3 is TGTGCCAGCAGCAAGGGACTAGCGGACCCCGGGGAGCTGTTTTTT.

This clone was observed once. The chain couples TRBV6-6 to TRBJ2-1; weak D call: TRBD1 (5 bases). Germline V gene lookup returns CDR1 MNHNY and CDR2 SVGAGI (reference sequence). The V and J ends lost 5 bases and 0 bases respectively, with 8 bases between them. The CDR3 length is 14 residues. The CDR3 region has the DNA TGTGCCAGCAGTGGACAAATCTCCTACAATGAGCAGTTCTTC. Translation gives CASSGQISYNEQFF.

The rearrangement links TRBV14 to TRBJ1-3, with 9 positions matching TRBD1. Germline CDR1 and CDR2: SGHDN and FVKESK. The V and J ends lost 5 bases and 1 base, in that order; junction bases with no gene match: 6. The CDR3 sequence is 16 residues long. The CDR3 spells CASSGTGLQSGNTIYF. The CDR3, as DNA: TGTGCCAGCAGCGGGACAGGGCTACAATCTGGAAACACCATATATTTT.

The V and J genes are TRBV5-6 and TRBJ2-2; D gene ambiguous. The CDR3 is made up of 14 amino acids. Germline loops: CDR1 SGHDT, CDR2 YYEEEE. V gave up 2 bases and J gave up 10 bases, with 15 bases separating them. The CDR3 nucleotides read TGTGCCAGCAGCTTCGGAGAATTTGGCGTGGAGCTGTTTTTT. It codes for CASSFGEFGVELFF.

The chain joins TRBV27 to TRBJ1-1; D gene unclear. CDR1 and CDR2 from the germline V gene are MNHEY and SMNVEV (reference sequence). V shed 3 bases and J shed 4 bases, with 12 bases lying between them. The CDR3 covers 14 residues. DNA of the CDR3: TGTGCCAGCAGTTTGGGAGGGCTGCGCACTGAAGCTTTCTTT. Its translation: CASSLGGLRTEAFF.

The genes are TRBV11-3 and TRBJ2-7; 9 bases line up with TRBD2. Germline V gene lookup returns CDR1 SGHNT and CDR2 YENEEA. With 2 bases clipped from V and 6 bases from J, the junction kept 8 bases outside the gene matches. CDR3 length equals 15 residues. The CDR3 bases are TGTGCCAGCAGCTTATTGGCTAGCGGGAAGGGCGAGCAGTACTTC. It translates to CASSLLASGKGEQYF.

The rearrangement uses TRBV30 and TRBJ2-7, with D uncertain. Germline V lookup: CDR1 GTSNPN, CDR2 SVGIG (reference sequence). The CDR3 extends over 16 amino acids. V lost 2 bases to trimming and J lost 4 bases, with 21 bases between them. CDR3 DNA: TGTGCCTGGAGTCCAAACGTCGGCCAGAGGCTTTACGAGCAGTACTTC. Protein sequence: CAWSPNVGQRLYEQYF.

This clone came up once. V usage is TRBV3-1 (or the pseudogene TRBV3-2) and J usage is TRBJ2-1; TRBD1 is a possible D gene (5 bases). V dropped 5 bases and J dropped 6 bases, with 11 bases sitting between them. Germline assignment: CDR1 LGHDT and CDR2 YNNKEL (reference sequence). The CDR3 runs to 13 residues. CDR3 loop: CASSDGRGNEQFF. Written as DNA, the CDR3 is TGTGCCAGCAGCGACGGAAGGGGCAATGAGCAGTTCTTC.

The rearrangement joins TRBV30 to TRBJ2-7; maybe TRBD2 (6 bases). The CDR3 sequence is 14 residues long. Trimming stripped 0 bases from V and 6 bases from J, with 15 bases between. CDR1 and CDR2 from the germline V gene are GTSNPN and SVGIG (reference sequence). DNA of the CDR3: TGTGCCTGGAGTGTCTGGAGGGTTAGCAGCGAGCAGTACTTC. Translation: CAWSVWRVSSEQYF.

V and J are TRBV10-3 and TRBJ2-1; a possible D gene is TRBD1 (6 bases). Deletions cut 3 bases from V and 9 bases from J, with 15 bases between. The germline V gene has CDR1 ENHRY and CDR2 SYGVKD. CDR3 length: 14 residues. The CDR3 loop is CAISDYGQSAEQFF. The CDR3 DNA reads as TGTGCCATCAGTGATTACGGACAGTCAGCTGAGCAGTTCTTC.

This chain uses TRBV4-3 with TRBJ1-2; D is possibly TRBD1 (6 bases). CDR1 and CDR2 (germline): LGHNA, YSLEER. The V gene lost 0 bases and the J gene lost 7 bases, with 9 bases spanning the gap. The CDR3 length is 13 residues. DNA for the CDR3: TGCGCCAGCAGCCAAGAACGGGGGGCTGGCTACACCTTC. This translates into CASSQERGAGYTF.

The chain links TRBV5-1 to TRBJ2-7; 7 bases line up with TRBD1. Germline assignment: CDR1 SGHRS and CDR2 YFSETQ. This CDR3 contains 15 residues. With 4 bases clipped from V and 0 bases from J, the junction kept 7 bases outside the gene matches. This CDR3 is CASSPTGVRSYEQYF. The CDR3 DNA is TGCGCCAGCAGCCCCACAGGGGTTCGCTCCTACGAGCAGTACTTC. The full variable domain, completed using reference TRBV5-1 and TRBJ2-7, is KAGVTQTPRYLIKTRGQQVTLSCSPISGHRSVSWYQQTPGQGLQFLFEYFSETQRNKGNFPGRFSGRQFSNSRSEMNVSTLELGDSALYLCASSPTGVRSYEQYFGPGTRLTVT.

V is TRBV15 and J is TRBJ2-1; TRBD2 matches 7 bases. The germline V gene has CDR1 LNHNV and CDR2 YYDKDF (reference sequence). V lost 5 bases, J lost 4 bases, and 11 bases stayed unmatched. CDR3 length: 16 amino acids. The CDR3 region has the DNA TGTGCCACCAGCGAGGCCCGGGGGGAGCCTTACAATGAGCAGTTCTTC. Translated, it gives CATSEARGEPYNEQFF.

The chain combines TRBV18 with TRBJ2-1, with a weak D call TRBD1 (5 bases). Germline V gene data show CDR1 as KGHSH and CDR2 as LQKENI. The CDR3 has 14 amino acids. Trimming removed 3 bases from V and 8 bases from J, with 14 bases in between. CDR3 in amino acids: CASSPRASYDEQFF. For the CDR3, the DNA is TGTGCCAGCTCACCCAGGGCTAGTTATGATGAGCAGTTCTTC.

The chain carries TRBV18 and TRBJ2-5, with 12 bases identical to TRBD2. CDR1 and CDR2 from the germline V gene are KGHSH and LQKENI. The CDR3 runs 18 residues. The trim removed 2 bases at V and 1 base at J, leaving 8 bases unmatched. The CDR3 bases are TGTGCCAGCTCACCAGGACTAGCGGGAACACTAGCCCAAGAGACCCAGTACTTC. It is translated as CASSPGLAGTLAQETQYF.

The rearrangement uses TRBV4-1 and TRBJ1-4, with D maybe TRBD1 (6 bases). The V gene lost 4 bases and the J gene lost 0 bases, with 12 bases spanning the gap. Germline values: CDR1 MGHRA, CDR2 YSYEKL. The length of the CDR3 is 16 residues. This chain's CDR3 is CASSPRTDATNEKLFF. The CDR3 nucleotides read TGCGCCAGCAGCCCTCGGACAGATGCAACTAATGAAAAACTGTTTTTT.

This clone was picked up one time. This sequence joins TRBV2 and TRBJ2-4; D is perhaps TRBD1 (5 bases). Trimming stripped 1 base from V and 7 bases from J, with 14 bases between. Germline-derived CDR1 and CDR2 are SNHLY and FYNNEI. There are 15 residues in the CDR3. CDR3 sequence reads: CASSEVLAGLNIQYF. Here the CDR3 DNA reads TGTGCCAGCAGTGAAGTTTTGGCAGGGTTGAACATTCAGTACTTC.

The CDR3 loop is CASKQGADGELFF. The CDR3 bases are TGCGCCAGCAAGCAGGGGGCTGACGGGGAGCTGTTTTTT. The rearrangement links TRBV5-1 to TRBJ2-2, with 8 bases fitting TRBD1. The trim removed 6 bases at V and 7 bases at J, leaving 5 bases unmatched. Germline V gene lookup returns CDR1 SGHRS and CDR2 YFSETQ. This CDR3 is built from 13 residues.

This clone was picked up one time. The CDR3 reads CASSAGDRGPYEQYF. DNA of the CDR3: TGTGCCAGCAGCGCGGGGGACAGGGGGCCCTACGAGCAGTACTTC. V gene TRBV5-4 combines with J gene TRBJ2-7; 12 bases are shared with TRBD1. The germline V gene has CDR1 SGHNT and CDR2 YYREEE (reference sequence). The CDR3 is 15 amino acids. The V segment lost 4 bases and the J segment 2 bases; nucleotides outside the gene matches: 4.

V is TRBV5-1 and J is TRBJ1-2, with D uncertain. Germline V gene data show CDR1 as SGHRS and CDR2 as YFSETQ. V shed 2 bases and J shed 8 bases, with 10 bases lying between them. The CDR3 runs to 12 residues. For the CDR3, the DNA is TGCGCCAGCAGCTTCGGAGGTCGGGGCTACACCTTC. Amino acids: CASSFGGRGYTF.

The chain links TRBV4-2 to TRBJ2-2; D might be TRBD1 (6 bases). V gave up 4 bases and J gave up 2 bases, with 14 bases separating them. CDR1 and CDR2 from the germline V gene are LGHNA and YNFKEQ. The CDR3 runs 16 residues. As DNA, the CDR3 is TGTGCCAGCAGCCCGATTGTACAGGGCAACACCGGGGAGCTGTTTTTT. Translated, it gives CASSPIVQGNTGELFF.

The chain uses TRBV12-3 or TRBV12-4 and TRBJ2-7; 7 positions agree with TRBD1. The CDR3 sequence is 13 residues long. Losses at the gene ends were 6 bases for V and 4 bases for J; bases not matched to a gene: 6. CDR3 sequence: CASRTGNRYEQYF. Here the CDR3 DNA reads TGTGCCAGCAGGACAGGGAACAGGTACGAGCAGTACTTC.

This clone was seen only a few times. The chain carries TRBV6-4 and TRBJ2-7; the match to TRBD1 covers 7 bases. The trim removed 9 bases at V and 2 bases at J, leaving 4 bases unmatched. Germline CDR1 is MRHNA and CDR2 is SNTAGT. CDR3 length equals 12 residues. CDR3 DNA sequence: TGTGCCAGTGACAGGGATCCCTACGAGCAGTACTTC. Protein sequence: CASDRDPYEQYF.

The V and J genes are TRBV5-1 and TRBJ2-2; the match to TRBD1 covers 10 bases. This CDR3 spans 16 amino acids. Germline V CDR1 and CDR2: SGHRS, YFSETQ. V was pared by 4 bases and J by 4 bases, with 7 bases of the junction left unmatched. CDR3 sequence: CASSRDGTGATGELFF. The CDR3 nucleotides are TGCGCCAGCAGCCGGGACGGGACAGGGGCCACCGGGGAGCTGTTTTTT.

The chain's CDR3 is CASSLTDGGASSYNSPLHF. The CDR3 DNA follows: TGTGCCAGCAGCTTAACGGACGGGGGGGCGTCTTCCTATAATTCACCCCTCCACTTT. The genes are TRBV11-2 and TRBJ1-6, with D tentatively TRBD1 (6 bases). CDR1 SGHAT and CDR2 FQNNGV come from the germline V gene. The CDR3 runs 19 residues. With 2 bases removed from V and 1 base from J, the gap between germline ends came to 18 bases. The variable domain in full, with the rest retrieved from reference TRBV11-2 and TRBJ1-6, is EAGVAQSPRYKIIEKRQSVAFWCNPISGHATLYWYQQILGQGPKLLIQFQNNGVVDDSQLPKDRFSAERLKGVDSTLKIQPAKLEDSAVYLCASSLTDGGASSYNSPLHFGNGTRLTVT.